This is a list of T cell receptor beta chains from one sample in a study of early T cells in non-severe SARS-CoV-2 infection. Using its own MiXCR run on the 5' RACE reads, TCRdb lists one record per CDR3 protein. The table lists more than 50,000 distinct CDR3 sequences, about 13% of them singletons. The sequences come from whole blood, collected at baseline. These receptors all come from an adult who was a healthcare worker with PCR-confirmed SARS-CoV-2 infection or an uninfected control (not recorded which). Both conserved end residues are part of each CDR3.

j_gene	v_gene	CDR3aa
TRBJ1-6	TRBV7-2	CASSQGLVNSPLHF
TRBJ1-1	TRBV11-3	CASSPANTEAFF
TRBJ2-3	TRBV24-1	CATSDQTDRSTDTQYF
TRBJ2-3	TRBV5-1	CASSHGLAGVKYF
TRBJ2-1	TRBV3-1	CASRGGYNEQFF
TRBJ2-3	TRBV18	CASSQDRVARSTDTQYF
TRBJ2-5	TRBV9	CASSSSGGRPETQYF
TRBJ2-1	TRBV9	CASSVAYGNEQFF
TRBJ2-7	TRBV11-1	CASSLSRRGHEQYF
TRBJ1-2	TRBV5-1	CASAIGETGFRGYTF
TRBJ2-7	TRBV7-2	CASSLRREGWYEQYF
TRBJ2-3	TRBV7-2	CASSLTGGATDTQYF
TRBJ1-4	TRBV12-3/TRBV12-4	CASSPTGQGSEKLFF
TRBJ1-1	TRBV4-3	CASSPDTRSTEAFF
TRBJ2-3	TRBV7-6	CASSLLPTDTQYF
TRBJ1-1	TRBV6-5	CAVRRQKEFPEAFF
TRBJ2-2	TRBV9	CASSDRNTGELFF
TRBJ2-2	TRBV3-1	CASSHYSGGGTGELFF
TRBJ1-2	TRBV29-1	CSADDPGTGGVGYTF
TRBJ2-1	TRBV29-1	CSAFTGTVVNEQFF
TRBJ2-2	TRBV7-3	CASSLYTGELFF
TRBJ1-2	TRBV6-2/TRBV6-3	CASSYSTNYGYTF
TRBJ1-1	TRBV27	CASSSPGRYTEAFF
TRBJ1-2	TRBV27	CASSWGQLYGYTF
TRBJ2-7	TRBV7-2	CASSPSSGLAPYEQYF
TRBJ1-5	TRBV6-2/TRBV6-3	CASEVGNQPQHF
TRBJ2-7	TRBV30	CAWSALDGVLREQYF
TRBJ2-2	TRBV5-1	CASSLGDSTGELFF
TRBJ2-1	TRBV2	CASSGQFNEQFF
TRBJ2-3	TRBV2	CARRLLLRLTDTQYF
TRBJ2-5	TRBV20-1	CSARPRTGNQETQYF
TRBJ2-7	TRBV6-1	CASSEIRYEQYF
TRBJ1-4	TRBV5-5	CASSNGATNEKLFF
TRBJ2-1	TRBV19	CASSPRIRGRTFYNEQFF
TRBJ2-7	TRBV20-1	CSVPGKISGAVEQYF
TRBJ1-6	TRBV4-1	CASSLTLNRGTNSPLHF
TRBJ2-7	TRBV4-1	CASSQDGWTDPYEQYF
TRBJ2-7	TRBV7-6	CASSPAAPYEQYF
TRBJ2-7	TRBV20-1	CSARLRDGLEEQYF
TRBJ1-6	TRBV5-1	CASSRDRSSYNSPLHF
TRBJ1-1	TRBV7-2	CASSSGQAARGLKLFF